This T cell receptor (beta chain) was identified during a study of shared clonotypes between healthy human individuals. Notes on the study in general: Depth was large, yet rarefaction showed that sorted-subset sequencing was incomplete. Memory subsets generally showed smaller estimated richness than naive subsets did.

Comments on this clone: Its matching antigen is unknown.

In the original processing: For the immunoSEQ data, sequences were junction-only without quality scores, so filtering differed. This table comes from immunoSEQ multiplex PCR, and its TCRdb copy is limited to in-frame clones, with some not included. That table furnishes V, J and clone size, whereas the DNA furnished D and trimming. The sample has 2 million to 2.5 million clones, about 94% seen once. Trimming took 4 bases from V and 8 from J, leaving 19 bases between them. There are 14 residues in the CDR3. The germline V gene has CDR1 SGHNT and CDR2 YYREEE (reference sequence). Splitting of CD4+ cells produced CD45RA+ naive and CD45RA-negative memory subsets.

This TCR was recovered from a man aged 18-30 years in good health. Source material: naive CD4+ T cells sorted from blood. Subset in this sample: CD45RA+ positively selected. The chain joins TRBV5-4 to TRBJ2-7; D is possibly TRBD2 (5 bases). The CDR3 DNA follows: TGTGCCAGCAGCAACGAGGGCCGCCCGGGCAAGCAGTACTTC. It yields the protein CASSNEGRPGKQYF.